One T cell receptor beta chain is described in this entry. Its specific antigen is unknown. No qualities accompany the bases; no much larger clone lies one base away. CDR3 length: 14 amino acids, cysteine to phenylalanine. The only DNA kept is the CDR3, 42 bases in frame from the first base. The germline V gene (reference sequence) yields GTSNPN for CDR1 and SVGIG for CDR2. V was cut back by 2 bases and J by 3 bases, leaving a gap of 14 bases between them. The TCR beta CDR3 regions were amplified from the RNA transcripts. For the first round of RT-PCR on the TCR CDR3, the HTBI primer set was used together with the Qiagen OneStep RT-PCR kit. Libraries were constructed in a second round of multiplex PCR, after which size selection and purification were carried out. Libraries were sequenced paired-end with 100 bp reads on an Illumina HiSeq2000. In the original analysis: Raw data were processed with SOAPnuke, discarding reads with adapters, uncalled bases, mean Phred below 15, or no exact constant-primer or identifier match. High-quality paired reads were merged using COPE v1.2.5, and each unique nucleotide sequence was defined as a clonotype. MiTCR v1.1 was used to align clonotypes to the IMGT TRBV, TRBD and TRBJ reference segments. Only V-J combinations with frequency above 0.0001, covering 98% to 99.2% of repertoires, were analysed. The TCS score was defined as the ratio of F50 (clonal expansion) to E x V (chaos), calculated using BLOSUM62-based TCRdist between CDR3 peptides within each V-J. Welch's t-statistics and random forest reduced just over 500 V-J features to fewer than 15, which were used in a naive Bayes classifier (R e1071). TCRdb trimmed public reads at Q25 via fastp, called clones via MiXCR and kept in-frame beta chains. Rows matching on CDR3 protein sequence are summarized as one entry with the most common DNA and genes. These V and J calls are TCRdb output, not the study's own analysis. The sample table contains roughly 750,000 distinct CDR3 sequences; only one count was recorded for 16% of them. The top ten clones comprise 8.4% of the sample.

The data were taken from a study of T cells in Graves' hyperthyroidism and ophthalmopathy (dated by TCRdb to about 2019). Concerning the study at large: Peripheral blood samples were taken at the time of initial diagnosis, prior to any treatment. Following sampling, methimazole starting at 30 mg daily was given to hyperthyroidism patients, and high-dose intravenous methylprednisolone was given to ophthalmopathy patients. The paper describes TCR Vbeta CDR3 sequencing of 135 peripheral blood samples, made up of 43 ophthalmopathy patients, 70 to 75 hyperthyroidism patients and some 17 progressor patients. An independent validation cohort of around 20 hyperthyroidism patients and about 16 patients who later progressed to ophthalmopathy tested prospective prediction of ophthalmopathy. The study also compared thyroid tissue and blood T-cell repertoires from about 6 Graves' hyperthyroidism patients. The 95 to 100 discovery patients were randomly split 7:3 into training and test sets. A discovery cohort of fewer than 110 patients, about 40 with Graves' ophthalmopathy and 55 to 65 with stable Graves' hyperthyroidism, was used to find distinguishing TCR V-J signatures. General study outcomes and caveats: Blood samples also contained most of the expanded thyroid clonotypes (frequency above 0.001), which suggests that blood repertoires may reflect thyroid immune responses. Ophthalmopathy was separated from stable hyperthyroidism by a 13 V-J signature model, with roughly 88% sensitivity and 81% to 83% specificity obtained in cross-validation and 80%/75% obtained in testing. In validation, progression to ophthalmopathy was predicted by the model with around 71% sensitivity and 72.22% specificity, a median of around 5.9 months before onset. Sample size was not statistically predetermined, and blinding of investigators to group allocation was not performed.

Graves' hyperthyroidism was defined as stable when no progression to ophthalmopathy occurred over 18 months of follow-up. Hyperthyroidism patients were newly diagnosed, had a disease duration of under 2 months, and were aged 18 to 65 years. Any patient with an uncontrolled infection, another autoimmune disease, pregnancy or lactation was excluded. Diagnoses were established on the basis of clinical symptoms, serum thyroxine and TRAb, thyroid ultrasound, and orbital computed tomography. PBMCs were separated from about 10 ml of fresh peripheral blood using Ficoll-Paque density gradient centrifugation. Total RNA was extracted using Trizol reagent, and RNA quality was assessed on an Agilent 2100 Bioanalyzer.

The sequence is built from TRBV30 and TRBJ2-7; the D gene is perhaps TRBD2, on 6 matching bases. The clonotype comes from a man aged 18-30 years with Graves' hyperthyroidism. The sequenced sample was blood. The CDR3 protein is CAWSYVGGGYEQYF. Here is the DNA: TGTGCCTGGAGTTACGTGGGAGGAGGCTACGAGCAGTACTTC. Here the CDR3 is joined to the reference TRBV30 and TRBJ2-7 genes, and the full variable domain is: SQTIHQWPATLVQPVGSPLSLECTVEGTSNPNLYWYRQAAGRGLQLLFYSVGIGQISSEVPQNLSASRPQDRQFILSSKKLLLSDSGFYLCAWSYVGGGYEQYFGPGTRLTVT.